A selection of T cell receptor beta chains follows, all from one sample in a study of vaccination and CD4 T cells after COVID-19. For these TCRs, the target antigens are not known. TCRdb itself ran the PCR reads through MiXCR, one entry per CDR3 protein. This table has 11,000 or so distinct CDR3 sequences, roughly 50% appearing once. Sequences were obtained from CD4+ T cells from blood, cultured in vitro. The receptors come from a human donor who had recovered from COVID-19. Both conserved end residues are part of each CDR3. Fields, in order: J gene, V gene, clone size, D gene, CDR3 protein, CDR3 DNA. A D gene is named only where the DNA matches it firmly. Expanded clones are given a class, and other clones once, few, many or no size at all.

J gene: TRBJ1-5; V gene: TRBV6-1; clone size: -; D gene: -; CDR3 protein: CASSPRGFGDSNQPQHF; CDR3 DNA: TGTGCCAGCAGCCCTAGGGGGTTTGGGGATAGCAATCAGCCCCAGCATTTT
J gene: TRBJ1-2; V gene: TRBV18; clone size: -; D gene: TRBD1; CDR3 protein: CASSPGTGGSYGYTF; CDR3 DNA: TGTGCCAGCTCACCGGGGACAGGGGGGAGCTATGGCTACACCTTC
J gene: TRBJ2-5; V gene: TRBV5-4; clone size: -; D gene: TRBD2; CDR3 protein: CASQAGSETQYF; CDR3 DNA: TGTGCCAGCCAAGCGGGGAGCGAGACCCAGTACTTC
J gene: TRBJ2-7; V gene: TRBV6-5; clone size: -; D gene: -; CDR3 protein: CASSYSLRSTYEQYF; CDR3 DNA: TGTGCCAGCAGTTACTCTCTCAGGTCAACCTACGAGCAGTACTTC
J gene: TRBJ2-5; V gene: TRBV12-5; clone size: -; D gene: TRBD1; CDR3 protein: CASGWGTGIGAQETQYF; CDR3 DNA: TGTGCTAGTGGTTGGGGGACAGGGATTGGGGCCCAAGAGACCCAGTACTTC
J gene: TRBJ1-2; V gene: TRBV30; clone size: -; D gene: -; CDR3 protein: CAWRHLWGMNGYTF; CDR3 DNA: TGTGCCTGGAGGCACCTTTGGGGGATGAATGGCTACACCTTC
J gene: TRBJ2-1; V gene: TRBV20-1; clone size: -; D gene: TRBD2; CDR3 protein: CSARDPRAGSGTNEQFF; CDR3 DNA: TGCAGTGCTAGAGATCCCCGTGCTGGTAGCGGGACGAATGAGCAGTTCTTC
J gene: TRBJ2-3; V gene: TRBV20-1; clone size: -; D gene: -; CDR3 protein: CSANGGPVDTQYF; CDR3 DNA: TGCAGTGCTAACGGGGGTCCCGTCGATACGCAGTATTTT
J gene: TRBJ1-1; V gene: TRBV20-1; clone size: few; D gene: -; CDR3 protein: CSAWARTGLTEAFF; CDR3 DNA: TGCAGTGCTTGGGCTCGGACGGGGCTTACTGAAGCTTTCTTT
J gene: TRBJ1-1; V gene: TRBV20-1; clone size: few; D gene: -; CDR3 protein: CSARDPGMNTEAFF; CDR3 DNA: TGCAGTGCTAGAGATCCGGGGATGAACACTGAAGCTTTCTTT
J gene: TRBJ1-5; V gene: TRBV2; clone size: -; D gene: -; CDR3 protein: CASTDGVLQPQHF; CDR3 DNA: TGTGCCAGCACTGACGGGGTCCTGCAGCCCCAGCATTTT
J gene: TRBJ1-2; V gene: TRBV5-4; clone size: -; D gene: -; CDR3 protein: CASSLGQKINYGYTF; CDR3 DNA: TGTGCCAGCAGCTTAGGCCAGAAGATTAACTATGGCTACACCTTC
J gene: TRBJ1-1; V gene: TRBV10-2; clone size: -; D gene: -; CDR3 protein: CASIPRGGVNTEAFF; CDR3 DNA: TGCGCCAGCATTCCCCGCGGGGGCGTGAACACTGAAGCTTTCTTT
J gene: TRBJ1-1; V gene: TRBV7-8; clone size: large; D gene: TRBD1; CDR3 protein: CASSSSDRGGTEAFF; CDR3 DNA: TGTGCCAGCAGCTCCTCAGACAGGGGAGGAACTGAAGCTTTCTTT
J gene: TRBJ2-2; V gene: TRBV30; clone size: -; D gene: -; CDR3 protein: CAWSVGGELFF; CDR3 DNA: TGTGCCTGGAGTGTTGGCGGGGAGCTGTTTTTT
J gene: TRBJ1-1; V gene: TRBV4-1; clone size: -; D gene: TRBD1; CDR3 protein: CASSIGQGPTEAFF; CDR3 DNA: TGCGCCAGCAGCATCGGACAGGGGCCCACTGAAGCTTTCTTT
J gene: TRBJ1-2; V gene: TRBV7-3; clone size: few; D gene: TRBD1; CDR3 protein: CASSVTGDYGYTF; CDR3 DNA: TGTGCCAGCAGCGTAACAGGGGACTATGGCTACACCTTC
J gene: TRBJ1-3; V gene: TRBV12-3/TRBV12-4; clone size: few; D gene: -; CDR3 protein: CASSPVASGNTIYF; CDR3 DNA: TGTGCCAGCAGTCCAGTGGCCTCTGGAAACACCATATATTTT
J gene: TRBJ1-6; V gene: TRBV25-1; clone size: -; D gene: TRBD1; CDR3 protein: CASRTTTGGDSPLHF; CDR3 DNA: TGTGCCAGCAGAACAACGACAGGGGGCGATTCACCCCTCCACTTT
J gene: TRBJ2-4; V gene: TRBV18; clone size: few; D gene: TRBD2; CDR3 protein: CASSPTSGAVQNIQYF; CDR3 DNA: TGTGCCAGCTCACCGACTAGCGGAGCCGTCCAAAACATTCAGTACTTC
J gene: TRBJ2-1; V gene: TRBV7-6; clone size: -; D gene: TRBD1; CDR3 protein: CASSDRFGQGENEQFF; CDR3 DNA: TGTGCCAGCAGCGATCGGTTCGGACAGGGGGAGAATGAGCAGTTCTTC
J gene: TRBJ2-3; V gene: TRBV6-9; clone size: few; D gene: TRBD1; CDR3 protein: CASSQKTGRTTDTQYF; CDR3 DNA: TGTGCCAGCAGTCAGAAGACAGGGCGCACCACAGATACGCAGTATTTT
J gene: TRBJ2-2; V gene: TRBV11-2; clone size: few; D gene: TRBD2; CDR3 protein: CASSLSAWASGGHGNTGELFF; CDR3 DNA: TGTGCCAGCAGCTTAAGCGCTTGGGCTAGCGGGGGCCATGGGAACACCGGGGAGCTGTTTTTT
J gene: TRBJ2-5; V gene: TRBV20-1; clone size: few; D gene: TRBD1; CDR3 protein: CSAPRGSQETQYF; CDR3 DNA: TGCAGTGCTCCCAGGGGGTCCCAAGAGACCCAGTACTTC
J gene: TRBJ1-5; V gene: TRBV12-3/TRBV12-4; clone size: -; D gene: TRBD1; CDR3 protein: CASSTGQGRQPQHF; CDR3 DNA: TGTGCCAGCAGTACGGGACAGGGTCGTCAGCCCCAGCATTTT
J gene: TRBJ2-7; V gene: TRBV6-1; clone size: -; D gene: TRBD2; CDR3 protein: CASSKFLGTSGGSSYEQYF; CDR3 DNA: TGTGCCAGCAGTAAATTTCTGGGGACTAGCGGGGGGAGCTCCTACGAGCAGTACTTC
J gene: TRBJ2-7; V gene: TRBV7-2; clone size: -; D gene: -; CDR3 protein: CASSLSGALSYEQYF; CDR3 DNA: TGTGCCAGCAGCTTATCGGGGGCCCTCTCCTACGAGCAGTACTTC
J gene: TRBJ1-2; V gene: TRBV7-9; clone size: few; D gene: -; CDR3 protein: CASSGSGYGYTF; CDR3 DNA: TGTGCCAGCAGCGGCTCGGGCTATGGCTACACCTTC
J gene: TRBJ1-2; V gene: TRBV7-4; clone size: -; D gene: TRBD1; CDR3 protein: CASSGPGQGIVGYTF; CDR3 DNA: TGTGCCAGCAGCGGCCCCGGACAGGGAATAGTTGGCTACACCTTC
J gene: TRBJ1-1; V gene: TRBV4-1; clone size: -; D gene: -; CDR3 protein: CASSFRTGPKDTEAFF; CDR3 DNA: TGCGCCAGCAGCTTCCGGACGGGGCCTAAAGACACTGAAGCTTTCTTT
J gene: TRBJ2-3; V gene: TRBV19; clone size: few; D gene: -; CDR3 protein: CASSIPPADTQYF; CDR3 DNA: TGTGCCAGTAGTATCCCCCCGGCAGATACGCAGTATTTT
J gene: TRBJ1-6; V gene: TRBV6-5; clone size: -; D gene: -; CDR3 protein: CASSYPRTGGESPLHF; CDR3 DNA: TGTGCCAGCAGTTACCCCAGGACGGGGGGTGAGTCACCCCTCCACTTT
J gene: TRBJ2-5; V gene: TRBV15; clone size: -; D gene: -; CDR3 protein: CATSRGAWETQYF; CDR3 DNA: TGTGCCACCAGCAGAGGGGCGTGGGAGACCCAGTACTTC
J gene: TRBJ1-2; V gene: TRBV12-3/TRBV12-4; clone size: -; D gene: -; CDR3 protein: CASNLDGWGANGYTF; CDR3 DNA: TGTGCCAGCAACCTAGACGGATGGGGAGCAAATGGCTACACCTTC
J gene: TRBJ2-6; V gene: TRBV24-1; clone size: -; D gene: -; CDR3 protein: CATSDSLSSGANVLTF; CDR3 DNA: TGTGCCACCAGTGATTCCCTGAGCTCTGGGGCCAACGTCCTGACTTTC
J gene: TRBJ1-5; V gene: TRBV7-2; clone size: medium-sized; D gene: -; CDR3 protein: CASSIRGDQPQHF; CDR3 DNA: TGTGCCAGCAGCATTCGCGGCGATCAGCCCCAGCATTTT
J gene: TRBJ1-2; V gene: TRBV10-3; clone size: few; D gene: -; CDR3 protein: CAISESQTANYGYTF; CDR3 DNA: TGTGCCATCAGTGAGTCTCAGACAGCTAACTATGGCTACACCTTC
J gene: TRBJ1-2; V gene: TRBV24-1; clone size: -; D gene: -; CDR3 protein: CATSVAGREDGYTF; CDR3 DNA: TGTGCCACCAGTGTTGCAGGGCGCGAGGATGGCTACACCTTC
J gene: TRBJ1-2; V gene: TRBV20-1; clone size: once; D gene: TRBD1; CDR3 protein: CSADGDREMGGYTF; CDR3 DNA: TGCAGTGCGGATGGGGACAGGGAGATGGGCGGCTACACCTTC
J gene: TRBJ1-4; V gene: TRBV6-5; clone size: -; D gene: TRBD1; CDR3 protein: CASSYSVGRGDEKLFF; CDR3 DNA: TGTGCCAGCAGTTACTCGGTTGGCAGGGGGGACGAAAAACTGTTTTTT
J gene: TRBJ2-5; V gene: TRBV5-1; clone size: -; D gene: -; CDR3 protein: CASSLEGQETQYF; CDR3 DNA: TGCGCCAGCAGCTTGGAGGGACAAGAGACCCAGTACTTC
J gene: TRBJ2-7; V gene: TRBV20-1; clone size: -; D gene: TRBD2; CDR3 protein: CSALRSGLSYEQYF; CDR3 DNA: TGCAGTGCCCTGCGTAGCGGGCTCTCCTACGAGCAGTACTTC
J gene: TRBJ2-5; V gene: TRBV4-1; clone size: few; D gene: -; CDR3 protein: CASSQGLLGGQETQYF; CDR3 DNA: TGCGCCAGCAGCCAAGGACTCCTAGGGGGCCAAGAGACCCAGTACTTC
J gene: TRBJ2-7; V gene: TRBV18; clone size: -; D gene: -; CDR3 protein: CASSPRQATYEQYF; CDR3 DNA: TGTGCCAGCTCTCCTCGGCAGGCAACCTACGAGCAGTACTTC
J gene: TRBJ2-1; V gene: TRBV6-2/TRBV6-3; clone size: -; D gene: -; CDR3 protein: CASSNRDLYNEQFF; CDR3 DNA: TGTGCCAGCAGTAACCGGGACCTCTACAATGAGCAGTTCTTC
J gene: TRBJ1-1; V gene: TRBV6-1; clone size: -; D gene: TRBD1; CDR3 protein: CASSTGGTEAFF; CDR3 DNA: TGTGCCAGCAGCACAGGGGGAACTGAAGCTTTCTTT
J gene: TRBJ2-3; V gene: TRBV27; clone size: -; D gene: TRBD2; CDR3 protein: CASSLLGTSGGHTDTQYF; CDR3 DNA: TGTGCCAGCAGTTTACTTGGGACTAGCGGGGGTCACACAGATACGCAGTATTTT
J gene: TRBJ1-2; V gene: TRBV29-1; clone size: medium-sized; D gene: -; CDR3 protein: CSVENRNYGYTF; CDR3 DNA: TGCAGCGTTGAGAACAGGAACTATGGCTACACCTTC
J gene: TRBJ2-2; V gene: TRBV7-9; clone size: once; D gene: -; CDR3 protein: CASSSTGLVGELFF; CDR3 DNA: TGTGCCAGCAGCTCTACAGGGTTGGTCGGGGAGCTGTTTTTT
J gene: TRBJ2-7; V gene: TRBV6-1; clone size: -; D gene: TRBD1; CDR3 protein: CASRGTASSYEQYF; CDR3 DNA: TGTGCCAGCAGGGGGACAGCGAGCTCCTACGAGCAGTACTTC
J gene: TRBJ2-7; V gene: TRBV7-8; clone size: -; D gene: TRBD1; CDR3 protein: CASSSWTGSEEQYF; CDR3 DNA: TGTGCCAGCAGCTCGTGGACAGGGTCGGAAGAGCAGTACTTC
J gene: TRBJ2-5; V gene: TRBV18; clone size: -; D gene: TRBD1; CDR3 protein: CASSPMGQITQETQYF; CDR3 DNA: TGTGCCAGCTCACCAATGGGACAGATAACTCAAGAGACCCAGTACTTC
J gene: TRBJ2-3; V gene: TRBV2; clone size: once; D gene: -; CDR3 protein: CASGGDGRPDTQYF; CDR3 DNA: TGTGCCAGCGGTGGGGATGGTAGGCCAGATACGCAGTATTTT